This TCR beta chain is from a study of blood T cells in healthy people across ages. This clonotype appeared a few times. Next came a second PCR, run for about 6 to 11 cycles, which used a sample-barcoded 5' primer along with a J-beta primer mix. Via MiXCR, TCRdb re-called the 5' RACE reads, giving one row per CDR3 protein. Of roughly 1,700,000 distinct CDR3 sequences listed, roughly 30% are singletons. Each donor supplied approximately 10 milliliters of peripheral blood. Each sample had at least 6 million PBMCs isolated. Germline V gene sequence: CDR1 GTSNPN, CDR2 SVGIG (reference sequence). Trimming left V 7 bases short and J 5 bases short, with 10 bases between. The CDR3 is 11 residues long.

This clonotype originated in a young woman in good health. The sequencing input was blood. The rearrangement links TRBV30 to TRBJ2-3; the D gene is possibly TRBD2 (6 bases). For the CDR3, the DNA is TGTGCCTTCGGGAGTAAAGATACGCAGTATTTT. This codes for CAFGSKDTQYF.